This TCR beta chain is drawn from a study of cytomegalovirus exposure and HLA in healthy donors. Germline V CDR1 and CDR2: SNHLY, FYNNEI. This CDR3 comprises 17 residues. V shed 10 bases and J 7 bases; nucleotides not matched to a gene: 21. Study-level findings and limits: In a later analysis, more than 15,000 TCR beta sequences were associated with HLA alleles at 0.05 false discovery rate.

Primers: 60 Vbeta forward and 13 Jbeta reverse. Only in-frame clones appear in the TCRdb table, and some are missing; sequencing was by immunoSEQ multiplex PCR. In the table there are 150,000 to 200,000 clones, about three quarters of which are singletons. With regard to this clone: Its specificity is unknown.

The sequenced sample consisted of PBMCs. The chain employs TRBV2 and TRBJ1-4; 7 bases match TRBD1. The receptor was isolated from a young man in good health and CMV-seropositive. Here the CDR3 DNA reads TGTGCCATCCCACGCCGGGACAGCGACCAGCCGGCTGAAAAACTGTTTTTT. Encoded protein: CAIPRRDSDQPAEKLFF. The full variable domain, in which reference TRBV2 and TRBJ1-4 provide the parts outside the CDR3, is EPEVTQTPSHQVTQMGQEVILRCVPISNHLYFYWYRQILGQKVEFLVSFYNNEISEKSEIFDDQFSVERPDGSNFTLKIRSTKLEDSAMYFCAIPRRDSDQPAEKLFFGSGTQLSVL.